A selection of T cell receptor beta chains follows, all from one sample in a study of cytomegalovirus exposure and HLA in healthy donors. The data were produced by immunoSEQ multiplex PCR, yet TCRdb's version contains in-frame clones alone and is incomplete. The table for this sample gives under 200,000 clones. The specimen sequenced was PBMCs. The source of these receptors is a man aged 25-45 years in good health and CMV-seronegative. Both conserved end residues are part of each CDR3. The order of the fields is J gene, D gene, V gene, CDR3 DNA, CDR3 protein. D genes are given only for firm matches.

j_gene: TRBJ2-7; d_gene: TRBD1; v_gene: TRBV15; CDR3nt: TGTGCCACCAGCAGAGAAAGGGACAGGGGGGCCGAGCAGTACTTC; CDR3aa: CATSRERDRGAEQYF
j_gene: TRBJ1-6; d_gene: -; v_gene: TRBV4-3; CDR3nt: TGCGCCAGCAGCCAAGAACCACAGGGAGTTACCTATAATTCACCCCTCCACTTT; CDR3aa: CASSQEPQGVTYNSPLHF
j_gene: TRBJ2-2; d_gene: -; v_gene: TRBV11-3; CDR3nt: TGTGCCAGCAGCCCGAGGGGGACCAACACCGGGGAGCTGTTTTTT; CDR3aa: CASSPRGTNTGELFF
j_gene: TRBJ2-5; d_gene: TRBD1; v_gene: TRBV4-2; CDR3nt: TGTGCCAGCAGCCAAGTAGGGGGTCAGGGGGCTTCAGAGACCCAGTACTTC; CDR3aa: CASSQVGGQGASETQYF
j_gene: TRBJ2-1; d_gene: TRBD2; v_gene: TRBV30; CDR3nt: TGTGCCTGGAGTGGGCTAGCGGGAGTCGGAAGCTCCTACAATGAGCAGTTCTTC; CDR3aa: CAWSGLAGVGSSYNEQFF
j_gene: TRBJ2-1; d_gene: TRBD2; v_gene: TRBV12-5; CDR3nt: TGTGCTAGTGGTCCCCCGACTAGCGGGGGGATACTGAGCTCCTACAATGAGCAGTTCTTC; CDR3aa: CASGPPTSGGILSSYNEQFF
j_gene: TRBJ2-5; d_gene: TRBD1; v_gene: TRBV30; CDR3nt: TGTGCCTGGAGTGTTTCGGGACAGGGGAAGACCCAGTACTTC; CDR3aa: CAWSVSGQGKTQYF
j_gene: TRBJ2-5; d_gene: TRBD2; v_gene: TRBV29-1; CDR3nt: TGCAGCGTTGTAGTTCTAGCGGGGAAGACCCAGTACTTC; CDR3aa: CSVVVLAGKTQYF
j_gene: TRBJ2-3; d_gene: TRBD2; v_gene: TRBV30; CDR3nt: TGTGCCTGGAGTGTACCCCTAGCGGGGCGGGATACGCAGTATTTT; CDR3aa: CAWSVPLAGRDTQYF
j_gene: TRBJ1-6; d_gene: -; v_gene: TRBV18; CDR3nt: TGTGCCAGCTCACCGTTGGACAGTCAAGGTTCACCCCTCCACTTT; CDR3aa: CASSPLDSQGSPLHF
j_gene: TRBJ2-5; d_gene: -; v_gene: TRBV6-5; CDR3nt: TGTGCCAGCAGTTACTGGGGGCGAACCCAAGAGACCCAGTACTTC; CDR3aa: CASSYWGRTQETQYF
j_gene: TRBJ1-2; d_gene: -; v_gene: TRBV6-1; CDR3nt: TGTGCCAGCAGGGAGACGGCTAACTATGGCTACACCTTC; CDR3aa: CASRETANYGYTF
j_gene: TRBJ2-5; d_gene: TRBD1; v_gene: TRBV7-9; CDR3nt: TGTGCCAGCAGCTTAGGGGACAGGGACCAAGAGACCCAGTACTTC; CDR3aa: CASSLGDRDQETQYF
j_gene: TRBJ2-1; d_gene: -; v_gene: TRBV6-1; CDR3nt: TGTGCCAGCGGAGACGGGAGCCGTTCCTACAATGAGCAGTTCTTC; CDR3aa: CASGDGSRSYNEQFF